This T cell receptor (beta chain) was captured in a study of molecular identifiers for immune sequencing clone quantification. MiXCR, applied by TCRdb to the PCR reads, yields one record per CDR3 protein. Of about 640,000 distinct CDR3 sequences in the sample, less than 20% were seen once. This clonotype was detected ten times or more. Per the germline V gene, CDR1 is SGHTA and CDR2 is FQGTGA. The CDR3 is 15 residues long. V shed 5 bases and J 5 bases; nucleotides not matched to a gene: 10. The source is a human donor in good health. Some libraries in this study had Jurkat cell RNA spiked in. The rearrangement joins TRBV7-3 to TRBJ2-3; 7 positions agree with TRBD2. Sequencing input: naive CD8+ T cells from blood, with Jurkat cell RNA spiked in. The subset was: FACS-sorted CD8+CD4-CCR7+CD45RA+ naive T cells. The chain's CDR3 is CASSLTGGTIDTQYF. CDR3 DNA sequence: TGTGCCAGCAGCCTTACGGGAGGAACGATAGATACGCAGTATTTT. Looking up the rest from reference TRBV7-3 and TRBJ2-3 gives the full variable domain: GAGVSQTPSNKVTEKGKYVELRCDPISGHTALYWYRQSLGQGPEFLIYFQGTGAADDSGLPNDRFFAVRPEGSVSTLKIQRTERGDSAVYLCASSLTGGTIDTQYFGPGTRLTVL.